What follows are 29 T cell receptor beta chains derived from one specimen sequenced in a study of immune evolution from preneoplasia to lung adenocarcinoma. TCRdb keeps only in-frame clones here, not all; method: immunoSEQ multiplex PCR. The table has roughly 5,000 clones, almost 85% seen once. Sequenced input: FFPE invasive lung adenocarcinoma tissue. The origin of the receptors is a person aged 45 to 59 with lung adenocarcinoma.

Only one count was recorded for this clone. The rearrangement joins TRBV5-1 to TRBJ2-5; D unclear. This CDR3 has 11 amino acids. V dropped 7 bases and J dropped 3 bases, with 7 bases sitting between them. Germline V lookup: CDR1 SGHRS, CDR2 YFSETQ. The CDR3 DNA sequence: TGCGCCAGCTTGTGGGAAGAGACCCAGTACTTC. Translated, it gives CASLWEETQYF. The entire variable domain, with the rest obtained from reference TRBV5-1 and TRBJ2-5, is as follows: KAGVTQTPRYLIKTRGQQVTLSCSPISGHRSVSWYQQTPGQGLQFLFEYFSETQRNKGNFPGRFSGRQFSNSRSEMNVSTLELGDSALYLCASLWEETQYFGPGTRLLVL.

The chain carries TRBV4-2 and TRBJ2-7; TRBD1 might be the D (6 bases). The length of the CDR3 is 14 residues. V dropped 2 bases and J dropped 2 bases, with 10 bases sitting between them. Germline V gene sequence: CDR1 LGHNA, CDR2 YNFKEQ. In nucleotides, the CDR3 is TGTGCCAGCAGCCAAAGACAGGAGCCCTACGAGCAGTACTTC. Residues: CASSQRQEPYEQYF.

The V gene is TRBV21-1, the J gene TRBJ1-2; the table's D call, TRBD1, was not checked against the DNA. TRBV21-1 is flagged as a pseudogene. This CDR3 spans 15 amino acids. The CDR3 region is CASSPLITANYGYTF. The CDR3 DNA reads TGTGCCAGCAGCCCTCTAATCACAGCTAACTATGGCTACACCTTC.

The rearrangement links TRBV5-7 to TRBJ2-6; D gene unclear. TRBV5-7 is annotated as an ORF whose role is uncertain. The CDR3 extends over 17 amino acids. Deletions cut 6 bases from V and 5 bases from J, with 21 bases between. The CDR3 DNA follows: TGTGCCAGCAACATGTGTCGCGTACAAAGTCGGGCCAACGTCCTGACTTTC. It encodes CASNMCRVQSRANVLTF.

The genes are TRBV10-3 and TRBJ2-7, with D uncertain. The germline gives CDR1 ENHRY, CDR2 SYGVKD. Trimming left V 4 bases short and J 5 bases short, with 15 bases between. This CDR3 has 14 amino acids. The CDR3 DNA sequence: TGTGCCATCAGTGTTAGGACGGGCGGCAACGAGCAGTACTTC. Protein sequence: CAISVRTGGNEQYF.

The chain has TRBV1 and TRBJ1-3. TRBV1 has pseudogene status. There are 15 residues in the CDR3. DNA for the CDR3: TGCACCAGCAGCCAAGGCACTATCTCTGGAAACACCATATATTTT. It specifies CTSSQGTISGNTIYF.

This clone was found a few times. The chain is built from TRBV9 and TRBJ2-1; 14 bases are shared with TRBD2. The ends lost 4 bases at V and 10 bases at J; junction bases unmatched: 10. Germline V gives CDR1 SGDLS, CDR2 YYNGEE. The CDR3 consists of 16 residues. CDR3 in DNA: TGTGCCAGCAGCCCGAACACCGGGACTAGCGGGAGCGAGCAGTTCTTC. Translating gives CASSPNTGTSGSEQFF.

The V and J genes are TRBV5-5 and TRBJ2-1; possible D gene TRBD1, 6 bases. The CDR3 sequence is 15 residues long. V lost 4 bases and J lost 10, with 21 bases in between. Germline lookup yields CDR1 SGHKS and CDR2 YYEKEE (reference sequence). CDR3 DNA sequence: TGTGCCAGCAGCCTACAGGGCAGGGCTTGGGGAGAGCAGTTCTTC. Translating it yields CASSLQGRAWGEQFF.

The chain is built from TRBV5-6 and TRBJ2-2, with D hard to call. The germline CDR1 and CDR2 sequences are SGHDT and YYEEEE. V shed 4 bases and J shed 1 base, with 11 bases lying between them. CDR3 length: 15 residues. Here the CDR3 DNA reads TGTGCCAGCAGCCTGCGGCGGAGGAACACCGGGGAGCTGTTTTTT. Its translation is CASSLRRRNTGELFF.

The chain combines TRBV5-4 with TRBJ1-1; TRBD1 might be the D (5 bases). Germline V gene lookup returns CDR1 SGHNT and CDR2 YYREEE (reference sequence). Trimming removed 0 bases from V and 4 bases from J, with 10 bases in between. CDR3 length: 14 residues. The CDR3, as DNA: TGTGCCAGCAGCTTGGAGGGGCGCGGCACTGAAGCTTTCTTT. The encoded protein is CASSLEGRGTEAFF.

The rearrangement joins TRBV28 to TRBJ2-7, with 7 bases aligning to TRBD1. Germline CDR1 MDHEN, CDR2 SYDVKM. The CDR3 length is 14 residues. V was pared by 6 bases and J by 0 bases, with 5 bases of the junction left unmatched. CDR3 region: CASREAGGSYEQYF. As DNA, the CDR3 is TGTGCCAGCAGAGAAGCAGGGGGCTCCTACGAGCAGTACTTC. The full variable domain, its missing parts supplied by reference TRBV28 and TRBJ2-7, is DVKVTQSSRYLVKRTGEKVFLECVQDMDHENMFWYRQDPGLGLRLIYFSYDVKMKEKGDIPEGYSVSREKKERFSLILESASTNQTSMYLCASREAGGSYEQYFGPGTRLTVT.

The CDR3 bases are TGTGCCAGCAGCCCCTACATCACGCGCAACACAGATACGCAGTATTTT. This codes for CASSPYITRNTDTQYF. The chain links TRBV9 to TRBJ2-3; no clear D gene. Germline CDR1 is SGDLS and CDR2 is YYNGEE. The V end lost 4 bases, the J end lost 2 bases, and 17 bases lay between the germline ends. This CDR3 has 16 residues.

The chain employs TRBV4-2 and TRBJ2-7, with 11 bases lining up with TRBD1. The junction had 2 bases not matched to a gene; V was cut back by 4 bases and J by 3 bases. CDR3 length: 14 amino acids. In germline, CDR1 is LGHNA, CDR2 YNFKEQ. The CDR3 DNA reads TGTGCCAGCAGCCCCGGGACAGGGGGCTACGAGCAGTACTTC. As protein: CASSPGTGGYEQYF.

The chain links TRBV5-1 to TRBJ2-5; D is unclear. Between the trimmed V and J ends, which lost 0 bases and 1 base, there was a span of 10 bases. This CDR3 is 15 amino acids long. CDR1 is SGHRS and CDR2 is YFSETQ in the germline V gene. CDR3 protein: CASSLVLGPQETQYF. The CDR3 nucleotides read TGCGCCAGCAGCTTGGTTCTAGGCCCCCAAGAGACCCAGTACTTC.

CDR3 in amino acids: CASSRVTTGTGELFF. CDR3 DNA sequence: TGTGCCAGCTCACGGGTTACCACGGGCACCGGGGAGCTGTTTTTT. The chain joins TRBV18 to TRBJ2-2; D not resolved. The V gene lost 4 bases and the J gene lost 4 bases, with 13 bases spanning the gap. Germline V gene lookup returns CDR1 KGHSH and CDR2 LQKENI. The CDR3 spans 15 residues.

V and J are TRBV7-2 and TRBJ1-1; TRBD1 agrees at 7 bases. The CDR3 spans 14 residues. V gave up 4 bases and J gave up 1 base; unmatched junction bases: 3. Germline V gene data show CDR1 as SGHTA and CDR2 as FQGNSA. In nucleotides, the CDR3 is TGTGCCAGCAGCTCACAGGGGAGGAACACTGAAGCTTTCTTT. Protein sequence: CASSSQGRNTEAFF. Supplemented by reference TRBV7-2 and TRBJ1-1, the full variable domain reads GAGVSQSPSNKVTEKGKDVELRCDPISGHTALYWYRQSLGQGLEFLIYFQGNSAPDKSGLPSDRFSAERTGGSVSTLTIQRTQQEDSAVYLCASSSQGRNTEAFFGQGTRLTVV.

This clone was detected once. The rearrangement uses TRBV7-2 and TRBJ2-1, with 13 bases fitting TRBD2. CDR3 length: 16 amino acids. Germline values: CDR1 SGHTA, CDR2 FQGNSA. Losses at the gene ends were 1 base for V and 9 bases for J; bases not matched to a gene: 6. The CDR3 loop reads CASSLGTSGSLVEQFF. CDR3 nucleotides: TGTGCCAGCAGCTTAGGGACTAGCGGGAGTTTGGTTGAGCAGTTCTTC.

The chain joins TRBV5-6 to TRBJ1-2; D not certain. The ends were cut back, 4 bases at V and 6 bases at J, with 10 bases in the middle. Germline CDR1 SGHDT, CDR2 YYEEEE. This CDR3 contains 12 residues. The CDR3 DNA follows: TGTGCCAGCAGCCGCCACACCGATGGCTACACCTTC. This gives the protein CASSRHTDGYTF.

The CDR3 region is CAWRSNRRNTGELFF. CDR3 bases: TGTGCCTGGAGATCTAACAGGAGGAACACCGGGGAGCTGTTTTTT. J is TRBJ2-2 and V is TRBV30, with D possibly being TRBD1 (5 bases). CDR1 and CDR2 from the germline V gene are GTSNPN and SVGIG (reference sequence). Trimming took 3 bases from V and 1 from J, leaving 12 bases between them. The CDR3 is 15 amino acids. Full variable domain (rest looked up from reference TRBV30 and TRBJ2-2): SQTIHQWPATLVQPVGSPLSLECTVEGTSNPNLYWYRQAAGRGLQLLFYSVGIGQISSEVPQNLSASRPQDRQFILSSKKLLLSDSGFYLCAWRSNRRNTGELFFGEGSRLTVL.

The chain carries TRBV5-1 and TRBJ2-5, with 8 nucleotides matching TRBD1. The CDR3 loop spans 15 amino acids. V shed 3 bases, J shed 2 bases, and the junction held 6 bases outside the gene matches. Looked up from germline, CDR1 is SGHRS and CDR2 is YFSETQ. CDR3 region: CASSYHGQGQETQYF. The CDR3 nucleotides read TGCGCCAGCAGCTACCACGGACAGGGTCAAGAGACCCAGTACTTC.

This clone is a singleton in its sample. The rearrangement uses TRBV4-2 and TRBJ2-1; D gene ambiguous. Germline loops: CDR1 LGHNA, CDR2 YNFKEQ. The CDR3 spans 15 residues. The V gene lost 1 base and the J gene lost 4 bases, with 11 bases spanning the gap. CDR3 sequence reads: CASSQADRPYNEQFF. The DNA for the CDR3 is TGTGCCAGCAGCCAAGCTGACCGCCCATACAATGAGCAGTTCTTC.

The chain links TRBV7-9 to TRBJ1-5, with D tentatively TRBD1 (5 bases). Germline CDR1 and CDR2: SEHNR and FQNEAQ (reference sequence). This CDR3 has 12 amino acids. Trimming pared 8 bases from V and 5 bases from J, leaving 10 bases between. The CDR3: CASGWGDQPQHF. The CDR3, as DNA: TGTGCCAGCGGCTGGGGCGATCAGCCCCAGCATTTT. Supplemented by reference TRBV7-9 and TRBJ1-5, the full variable domain reads DTGVSQNPRHKITKRGQNVTFRCDPISEHNRLYWYRQTLGQGPEFLTYFQNEAQLEKSRLLSDRFSAERPKGSFSTLEIQRTEQGDSAMYLCASGWGDQPQHFGDGTRLSIL.

This clone was seen once. The CDR3 nucleotides are TGTGCCAGCAGTAGGTCCGGACTAGAGCCCTACGAGCAGTACTTC. Translating gives CASSRSGLEPYEQYF. The rearrangement uses TRBV6-1 and TRBJ2-7, with TRBD2 identical over 7 bases. The CDR3 spans 15 residues. The V and J ends lost 5 bases and 2 bases, in that order; junction bases with no gene match: 9. Looked up from germline, CDR1 is MNHNS and CDR2 is SASEGT.

This clone occurred once. The chain links TRBV4-1 to TRBJ2-5, with D perhaps matching TRBD2 (6 bases). Germline CDR1 and CDR2: MGHRA and YSYEKL. The CDR3 totals 14 residues. V was clipped by 1 base and J by 2 bases, with 8 bases between them. The CDR3 DNA sequence: TGCGCCAGCAGCCAAGTTCGGGGGCAAGAGACCCAGTACTTC. Protein sequence: CASSQVRGQETQYF.

The chain is built from TRBV7-8 and TRBJ2-6; no clear D. The CDR3 sequence is 18 residues long. Trimming took off 1 base at V and 0 bases at J, with 13 bases between the two ends. Germline V lookup: CDR1 SGHVS, CDR2 FQNEAQ. The DNA of the CDR3 is TGTGCCAGCAGCTTAGTCGGCCTGGACCTCTCTGGGGCCAACGTCCTGACTTTC. This encodes CASSLVGLDLSGANVLTF. Complete variable domain (other parts from reference TRBV7-8 and TRBJ2-6): GAGVSQSPRYKVAKRGQDVALRCDPISGHVSLFWYQQALGQGPEFLTYFQNEAQLDKSGLPSDRFFAERPEGSVSTLKIQRTQQEDSAVYLCASSLVGLDLSGANVLTFGAGSRLTVL.

The CDR3 protein is CASSRDQFQPQHF. In nucleotides, the CDR3 is TGTGCCAGCAGCCGAGACCAGTTCCAGCCCCAGCATTTT. This chain joins TRBV11-2 and TRBJ1-5; D is unresolved. Germline V gives CDR1 SGHAT, CDR2 FQNNGV. Trimming took 5 bases from V and 7 from J, leaving 12 bases between them. The CDR3 is 13 amino acids. Variable domain in full (rest from reference TRBV11-2 and TRBJ1-5): EAGVAQSPRYKIIEKRQSVAFWCNPISGHATLYWYQQILGQGPKLLIQFQNNGVVDDSQLPKDRFSAERLKGVDSTLKIQPAKLEDSAVYLCASSRDQFQPQHFGDGTRLSIL.

The chain recombines TRBV21-1 with TRBJ1-4; the D call in the table, TRBD1, was not verified against the DNA. TRBV21-1 is a recognized pseudogene. CDR3 size: 15 residues. The CDR3, as DNA: TGTGCCAGCAGCAAAGGGGACAGATCTAATGAAAAACTGTTTTTT. The encoded protein is CASSKGDRSNEKLFF.

The chain is built from TRBV28 and TRBJ2-4; TRBD2 aligns across 9 bases. Per the germline V gene, CDR1 is MDHEN and CDR2 is SYDVKM. Trimming removed 2 bases from V and 0 bases from J; junction bases left unmatched: 5. The CDR3 contains 17 residues. The CDR3 spells CASSLGASGIAKNIQYF. In DNA form, the CDR3 reads TGTGCCAGCAGTTTAGGGGCTAGCGGGATAGCCAAAAACATTCAGTACTTC.

V gene TRBV5-1 combines with J gene TRBJ2-5; 9 bases are a match to TRBD1. J lost 5 bases, V lost 0 bases, and 2 bases had no gene match. This CDR3 has 14 amino acids. CDR1 is SGHRS, CDR2 YFSETQ, per germline. This chain's CDR3 is CASSLAGQGETQYF. CDR3 bases: TGCGCCAGCAGCTTGGCCGGACAGGGGGAGACCCAGTACTTC.